This is a list of T cell receptor beta chains from one sample in a study of blood T cells in healthy people across ages. MiXCR, run by TCRdb on the 5' RACE reads, gives a single entry per CDR3 protein. The repertoire holds about 830,000 distinct CDR3 sequences, with around 68% as singletons. Input material: blood. The receptors come from a man aged 25 to 40 in good health. Each CDR3 is given with its conserved first and last residue. D genes are given only for firm matches. Expanded clones are given a class, and other clones once, few, many or no size at all.

cdr3_nt cdr3_aa clone_size d_call cdr3_length j_call v_call
TGCAGTGCAAGAAACAGGGCTCTCCGCTATGGCTACACCTTC CSARNRALRYGYTF . . 14 TRBJ1-2 TRBV20-1
TGCGCCAGCAGCTGGGCCGGGACAGGGGGCGAGCAGTACTTC CASSWAGTGGEQYF few TRBD1 14 TRBJ2-7 TRBV4-3
TGTGCCAGCAGTGAAGGGGCCTCCTATGGCTACACCTTC CASSEGASYGYTF . . 13 TRBJ1-2 TRBV2
TGCAGTGCTCTTACAGGGGGCTGGGACATTCAGTACTTC CSALTGGWDIQYF . TRBD1 13 TRBJ2-4 TRBV20-1
TGTGCCAGCAGCTTAGGGGCCGGGAGCACCTACGAGCAGTACTTC CASSLGAGSTYEQYF few . 15 TRBJ2-7 TRBV7-2
TGTGCCAGCAGCTACCCGGGGGGGTCCTACGAGCAGTACTTC CASSYPGGSYEQYF . TRBD2 14 TRBJ2-7 TRBV7-2
TGTGCCAGCCTCGACCCCCGGACAGTTGAACCCCTCCACTTT CASLDPRTVEPLHF . . 14 TRBJ1-6 TRBV7-2
TGTGCCAGCAGCCCTGTCGGCAGGGCGTCCTACGAGCAGTACTTC CASSPVGRASYEQYF few . 15 TRBJ2-7 TRBV7-2
TGTGCCAGCAGCCGAAGACTAGCGGGGGGGCTTTTAAGTGAGCAGTTCTTC CASSRRLAGGLLSEQFF . TRBD2 17 TRBJ2-1 TRBV28
TGTGCCAGCAGTCCGGACCGAGAACCGTACCAAGAGACCCAGTACTTC CASSPDREPYQETQYF . . 16 TRBJ2-5 TRBV6-5
TGTGACACCAGCAGAGATCCTGGGGGGGCCGTAGATACGCAGTATTTT CDTSRDPGGAVDTQYF . . 16 TRBJ2-3 TRBV15
TGTGCCAGCAGCCCCCGGGCCGTGACGGAGACCCGGTACTTC CASSPRAVTETRYF . . 14 TRBJ2-5 TRBV7-2
TGTGCCATTGCCTCAGCGGGGGCGTCCAATGAGCAGTTCTTC CAIASAGASNEQFF many TRBD2 14 TRBJ2-1 TRBV10-3
TGTGCCAGCAGCTGGACATACGAGCAGTACTTC CASSWTYEQYF many . 11 TRBJ2-7 TRBV7-6
TGTGCCAGCAGCCAAGGCGGGGGGCTTTTCACAGATACGCAGTATTTT CASSQGGGLFTDTQYF many TRBD2 16 TRBJ2-3 TRBV7-2
TGTGCCAGCAGCTTGGGAAGACTAATTAGGAACTACGAGCAGTACTTC CASSLGRLIRNYEQYF . . 16 TRBJ2-7 TRBV5-6
TGTGCCAGCAGCCCACCGGGGGCCCCGGACTATGGCTACACCTTC CASSPPGAPDYGYTF . . 15 TRBJ1-2 TRBV28
TGTGCCAGCAGTGACTGGGCACATAATTCACCCCTCCACTTT CASSDWAHNSPLHF . . 14 TRBJ1-6 TRBV6-4
TGTGCCAGCAGCCCCCGCCAGGGTAGACAGACCCAGTACTTC CASSPRQGRQTQYF . . 14 TRBJ2-5 TRBV7-2
TGTGCCAGTTGGCCCACGGGATCGAACACTGAAGCTTTCTTT CASWPTGSNTEAFF . . 14 TRBJ1-1 TRBV2
TGTGCCAGCAGCCATGGACGCGATGCTAACTATGGCTACACCTTC CASSHGRDANYGYTF . . 15 TRBJ1-2 TRBV4-2
TGTGCCAGCAGTTCCGGGACAGGGGGCGGTAGCAATCAGCCCCAGCATTTT CASSSGTGGGSNQPQHF . TRBD1 17 TRBJ1-5 TRBV7-9